Listed below are T cell receptor beta chains from one sample, sequenced in a study of T-cell memory formation after mild COVID-19. TCRdb re-called the 5' RACE reads with MiXCR, one entry per CDR3 protein. The repertoire consists of some 46,000 distinct CDR3 sequences, with roughly 6.6% occurring once and the leading ten covering approximately 0.74%. Source material: PBMCs or a T cell subset sorted from them (not recorded which). These receptors all stem from an adult who had mild COVID-19 (a few samples of this study predate the infection). Cell type and time point are not known. CDR3s include the opening cysteine and the closing phenylalanine or tryptophan. D genes are given only for firm matches. The size of a clone is reported for some rows only, either as once, few or many, or as a class for expanded clones.

>TRBJ2-1|15|many|TRBV5-1|-
TGCGCCAGCAGCAGCGGACTGATCTCCTACAATGAGCAGTTCTTC
CASSSGLISYNEQFF
>TRBJ2-7|13|-|TRBV18|-
TGTGTCAGCTCACGGGACCTAGCCTACGAGCAGTACTTC
CVSSRDLAYEQYF
>TRBJ1-2|15|few|TRBV7-6|-
TGTGCCAGCAGCCCGAGAGAGACAGGATTAAATGGCTACACCTTC
CASSPRETGLNGYTF
>TRBJ2-5|16|many|TRBV29-1|-
TGCAGCGGGCCCGTTGTAGTATCCCCGACAAGAGAGACCCAGTACTTC
CSGPVVVSPTRETQYF
>TRBJ2-7|15|few|TRBV18|TRBD1
TGTGCCAGCTCACCGTCCCGGGACAGGTTCTACGAGCAGTACTTC
CASSPSRDRFYEQYF
>TRBJ2-7|15|many|TRBV4-3|-
TGCGCCAGCAGCCAAGATCGGGGGACCAGCTACGAGCAGTACTTC
CASSQDRGTSYEQYF
>TRBJ1-4|16|-|TRBV5-1|-
TGCGCCAGCAGCTCGCCCCCCGGAGGCTATAATGAAAAACTGTTTTTT
CASSSPPGGYNEKLFF
>TRBJ1-5|13|-|TRBV29-1|-
TGCAGCGTTGCGACTAATAGCAATCAGCCCCAGCATTTT
CSVATNSNQPQHF
>TRBJ2-3|17|-|TRBV7-2|TRBD2
TGTGCCAGCAGCTTAAGGACTAGCGGGACCGGTGGGGATACGCAGTATTTT
CASSLRTSGTGGDTQYF
>TRBJ2-1|14|-|TRBV14|TRBD2
TGTGCCAGCAGCCCCGGGACTAGCTTCAATGAGCAGTTCTTC
CASSPGTSFNEQFF
>TRBJ1-1|13|many|TRBV11-2|-
TGTGCCAGCAGCCCCCCCAAAGGAACTGAAGCTTTCTTT
CASSPPKGTEAFF
>TRBJ2-3|11|many|TRBV7-9|-
TGTGCCAGCAGCTTAGAGGGTCTACAGTATTTT
CASSLEGLQYF
>TRBJ2-5|14|many|TRBV27|TRBD2
TGTGCCAGCGGGACTAGCGGGGGATGGACGACCCAGTACTTC
CASGTSGGWTTQYF
>TRBJ2-7|11|few|TRBV30|-
TGTGCCTGGAGATCGGGACACGAGCAGTACTTC
CAWRSGHEQYF